One sample yielded the 30 T cell receptor beta chains listed below, sequenced in a study of Ad26.COV2.S vaccination and SARS-CoV-2 variants. Treatment meaning: some 19 received Ad26.COV2.S at low or high dose, single or two shots; 5 received placebo; per-sample allocation not given. Material that was analyzed had been drawn on day 63 after the first vaccine or placebo injection. The method was immunoSEQ multiplex PCR; TCRdb's version includes in-frame clones alone and lacks a portion of them. The sample has a few hundred thousand clones, about 90% seen once. The material was peripheral blood, obtained in a trial of Ad26.COV2.S vaccine versus placebo. These receptors came from a person aged 18-60 years who received the Ad26.COV2.S COVID-19 vaccine or a placebo.

The chain has TRBV11-2 and TRBJ2-7; D call uncertain. Trimming cost V 5 bases and J 3 bases, with 20 bases left between them. This CDR3 comprises 16 residues. Germline-derived CDR1 and CDR2 are SGHAT and FQNNGV. The DNA for the CDR3 is TGTGCCAGCAGCCCCCCAGCCGTAAGAGCATACTACGAGCAGTACTTC. Translated, it gives CASSPPAVRAYYEQYF.

V and J are TRBV4-1 and TRBJ2-3, with 14 bases aligning to TRBD2. J was trimmed by 1 base and V by 4 bases; bases with no gene match: 10. The CDR3 is 19 amino acids. Germline CDR1 and CDR2: MGHRA and YSYEKL. The CDR3 protein is CASSRRTSGGPEGTDTQYF. CDR3 in DNA: TGCGCCAGCAGCCGGAGGACTAGCGGGGGGCCGGAGGGCACAGATACGCAGTATTTT.

The chain joins TRBV9 to TRBJ2-5; a possible D gene is TRBD1 (5 bases). Germline CDR1 is SGDLS and CDR2 is YYNGEE. There are 14 residues in the CDR3. V lost 0 bases and J 5 bases, leaving 11 bases between the germline ends. CDR3 residues: CASSVEGYQETQYF. CDR3 bases: TGTGCCAGCAGCGTAGAGGGGTATCAGGAGACCCAGTACTTC.

There are a few counts of this clone. The chain recombines TRBV6-2 or TRBV6-3 with TRBJ2-1; tentative D call: TRBD1 (5 bases). V gave up 5 bases and J gave up 5 bases, with 16 bases separating them. Germline CDR1 MNHEY, CDR2 SVGEGT. The CDR3 runs 15 residues. DNA of the CDR3: TGTGCCAGCAGTGCTCTTGTGACAGAAAACAATGAGCAGTTCTTC. Translated, it gives CASSALVTENNEQFF.

This chain links TRBV5-6 with TRBJ1-2; 9 bases agree with TRBD1. There are 17 residues in the CDR3. Germline CDR1 and CDR2: SGHDT and YYEEEE. V gave up 5 bases and J gave up 0 bases; unmatched junction bases: 11. CDR3 coding DNA: TGTGCCAGCAGATATGGACAGGGGCGTATAACTAACTATGGCTACACCTTC. It yields the protein CASRYGQGRITNYGYTF.

This clone was recorded a few times. CDR3 residues: CASIQGSIAFF. The CDR3 DNA is TGTGCCAGTATACAGGGTTCCATAGCTTTCTTT. The chain has TRBV19 and TRBJ1-1, with D possibly being TRBD1 (6 bases). Per germline, CDR1 LNHDA and CDR2 SQIVND (reference sequence). V gave up 7 bases and J gave up 10 bases, with 13 bases separating them. There are 11 residues in the CDR3.

As DNA, the CDR3 is TGCAGCGTTATCAGTTCCTCTGGAAACACCATATATTTT. It yields the protein CSVISSSGNTIYF. V is TRBV29-1 and J is TRBJ1-3; D call uncertain. Trimming removed 5 bases at V and 0 bases at J, with 8 bases between. The V gene's germline CDR1 is SQVTM and CDR2 ANQGSEA. There are 13 residues in the CDR3.

The chain carries TRBV18 and TRBJ1-5, with D maybe TRBD1 (6 bases). Between the trimmed V and J ends, which lost 3 bases and 0 bases, there was a span of 15 bases. The CDR3 has 17 residues. The germline gives CDR1 KGHSH, CDR2 LQKENI. The DNA for the CDR3 is TGTGCCAGCTCACCTCTGGGCAGGGGAAATAGCAATCAGCCCCAGCATTTT. This gives the protein CASSPLGRGNSNQPQHF.

The chain combines TRBV5-8 with TRBJ1-5; no firm D call. CDR3 size: 15 residues. The V gene lost 0 bases and the J gene lost 7 bases, with 14 bases spanning the gap. Germline CDR1 SGHTS, CDR2 YDEGEE. CDR3 protein: CASSLGDTGYQPQHF. CDR3 nucleotides: TGTGCCAGCAGCTTGGGGGATACGGGGTACCAGCCCCAGCATTTT.

V usage is TRBV27 and J usage is TRBJ1-2; 9 bases map to TRBD1. With V trimmed by 5 bases and J by 9 bases, 13 bases remained unmatched. This CDR3 spans 15 amino acids. The germline V gene encodes CDR1 MNHEY and CDR2 SMNVEV (reference sequence). CDR3 bases: TGTGCCAGCAGTGCCACCTCCGGGACAGGGTATCGCTACACCTTC. It codes for CASSATSGTGYRYTF.

This sequence joins TRBV6-5 and TRBJ2-5; no reliable D call. CDR1 MNHEY and CDR2 SVGAGI come from the germline V gene. This CDR3 has 16 residues. Trimming removed 4 bases at V and 6 bases at J, with 21 bases between. This CDR3 is CASSLSGPPAFQTQYF. DNA of the CDR3: TGTGCCAGCAGTTTGAGTGGTCCCCCCGCCTTTCAGACCCAGTACTTC.

The chain links TRBV16 to TRBJ2-3; D gene ambiguous. V was clipped by 0 bases and J by 0 bases, with 10 bases between them. The CDR3 loop spans 16 amino acids. Germline V gene data show CDR1 as KGHSY and CDR2 as FQNENV. The CDR3 sequence: CASSQSTGFSTDTQYF. The CDR3 DNA is TGTGCCAGCAGCCAATCGACTGGGTTCAGCACAGATACGCAGTATTTT.

This sequence joins TRBV11-3 and TRBJ1-1; D unclear. The germline gives CDR1 SGHNT, CDR2 YENEEA. The CDR3 length is 15 residues. Trimming stripped 0 bases from V and 5 bases from J, with 13 bases between. Here the CDR3 reads CASSLEQGIGTEAFF. The CDR3 nucleotides are TGTGCCAGCAGCTTAGAGCAAGGGATAGGGACTGAAGCTTTCTTT.

The gene calls are TRBV28 and TRBJ1-5, with D possibly being TRBD1 (5 bases). The V end was cut by 5 bases, the J end by 3 bases, with 14 bases between. This CDR3 has 15 residues. Germline assignment: CDR1 MDHEN and CDR2 SYDVKM. For the CDR3, the DNA is TGTGCCAGCAGTCTAAGACAGACACTCAATCAGCCCCAGCATTTT. Translation: CASSLRQTLNQPQHF. Looking up the rest from reference TRBV28 and TRBJ1-5 gives the full variable domain: DVKVTQSSRYLVKRTGEKVFLECVQDMDHENMFWYRQDPGLGLRLIYFSYDVKMKEKGDIPEGYSVSREKKERFSLILESASTNQTSMYLCASSLRQTLNQPQHFGDGTRLSIL.

The chain is built from TRBV3-1 (or the pseudogene TRBV3-2) and TRBJ2-3; no clear D. The V and J ends lost 0 bases and 2 bases respectively, with 12 bases between them. This CDR3 contains 16 residues. CDR1 and CDR2 from the germline V gene are LGHDT and YNNKEL (reference sequence). In nucleotides, the CDR3 is TGTGCCAGCAGCCAAGACGCTACCCGGGCCACAGATACGCAGTATTTT. Protein product: CASSQDATRATDTQYF.

The chain joins TRBV5-5 to TRBJ1-2; no firm D call. The ends were cut back, 0 bases at V and 6 bases at J, with 12 bases in the middle. In germline, CDR1 is SGHKS, CDR2 YYEKEE (reference sequence). The CDR3 runs to 14 residues. CDR3 sequence: CASSLDSNADGYTF. As DNA, the CDR3 is TGTGCCAGCAGCTTGGATTCAAACGCGGATGGCTACACCTTC. Filled out from reference TRBV5-5 and TRBJ1-2, the complete variable domain reads DAGVTQSPTHLIKTRGQQVTLRCSPISGHKSVSWYQQVLGQGPQFIFQYYEKEERGRGNFPDRFSARQFPNYSSELNVNALLLGDSALYLCASSLDSNADGYTFGSGTRLTVV.

This chain connects TRBV10-3 to TRBJ2-5; a possible D gene is TRBD1 (5 bases). The germline CDR1 and CDR2 sequences are ENHRY and SYGVKD. The length of the CDR3 is 14 residues. The V end was cut by 0 bases, the J end by 6 bases, with 11 bases between. CDR3 residues: CAISESITGKTQYF. The CDR3 DNA reads as TGTGCCATCAGTGAGTCGATAACAGGCAAGACCCAGTACTTC.

The J gene is TRBJ2-1, the V gene TRBV7-8; 7 bases match TRBD2. The germline V gene has CDR1 SGHVS and CDR2 FQNEAQ. V shed 2 bases and J 0 bases; nucleotides not matched to a gene: 4. The CDR3 has 16 residues. Here the CDR3 DNA reads TGTGCCAGCAGCTTATGGCGGGAGTACTCCTACAATGAGCAGTTCTTC. The encoded protein is CASSLWREYSYNEQFF.

The chain uses TRBV18 and TRBJ1-3, with D unclear. Trimming shortened V by 3 bases and J by 4 bases, and 19 bases separated the two germline ends. The CDR3 runs 17 residues. The germline V gene has CDR1 KGHSH and CDR2 LQKENI. The CDR3 DNA reads TGTGCCAGCTCACCTTATCCCCCGGGAGGGCCGGGAAACACCATATATTTT. Translating it yields CASSPYPPGGPGNTIYF.

The chain couples TRBV4-1 to TRBJ2-7; 12 bases fit TRBD1. There are 16 residues in the CDR3. The germline V gene has CDR1 MGHRA and CDR2 YSYEKL. With V trimmed by 3 bases and J by 6 bases, 9 bases remained unmatched. The CDR3 here is CASSQDPGTGGGEQYF. The CDR3 DNA follows: TGCGCCAGCAGCCAGGACCCCGGGACAGGGGGCGGCGAGCAGTACTTC.

The chain is built from TRBV27 and TRBJ2-1, with TRBD1 identical over 9 bases. The length of the CDR3 is 15 residues. The J segment lost 4 bases and the V segment lost 4 bases, leaving 5 bases of the junction unmatched. Germline loops: CDR1 MNHEY, CDR2 SMNVEV (reference sequence). The CDR3 nucleotides are TGTGCCAGCAGTTACGACAGGGGGGCGTACAATGAGCAGTTCTTC. Its protein product is CASSYDRGAYNEQFF.

This sequence joins TRBV5-4 and TRBJ1-2; D might be TRBD1 (5 bases). The V and J ends lost 3 bases and 5 bases respectively, with 17 bases between them. The CDR3 is 15 residues long. Looked up from germline, CDR1 is SGHNT and CDR2 is YYREEE (reference sequence). This CDR3 reads CASSSGTTSMYGYTF. In DNA form, the CDR3 reads TGTGCCAGCAGCTCCGGGACTACCAGTATGTATGGCTACACCTTC.

This clone was detected once. The J gene is TRBJ1-2, the V gene TRBV12-5; 9 bases are shared with TRBD1. Germline V gene lookup returns CDR1 LGHNT and CDR2 FRNRAP. The CDR3 is 14 residues long. After removal of 5 bases from V and 4 bases from J, the junction contained 5 bases not matched to a gene. CDR3 sequence: CASGGTGKTYGYTF. In DNA form, the CDR3 reads TGTGCTAGTGGTGGGACAGGGAAGACCTATGGCTACACCTTC.

The rearrangement uses TRBV3-1 (or the pseudogene TRBV3-2) and TRBJ1-2, with D hard to call. Trimming left V 3 bases short and J 4 bases short, with 15 bases between. The germline gives CDR1 LGHDT, CDR2 YNNKEL (reference sequence). The CDR3 has 15 residues. The CDR3 DNA follows: TGTGCCAGCAGCCATGGTCCGCGGACCTTCTATGGCTACACCTTC. Its protein is CASSHGPRTFYGYTF.

This chain joins TRBV27 and TRBJ2-1, with 7 bases matching TRBD2. Germline values: CDR1 MNHEY, CDR2 SMNVEV (reference sequence). The CDR3 extends over 17 amino acids. V trimming: 6 bases; J trimming: 7 bases; junction bases outside the gene matches: 18. The CDR3 coding sequence is TGTGCCAGCAGAGGCATCTTCTCGGGGGGTAGTTTTAATGAGCAGTTCTTC. It yields the protein CASRGIFSGGSFNEQFF.

V is TRBV6-5 and J is TRBJ2-7, with a tentative D call TRBD1 (6 bases). CDR3 length equals 13 residues. The V end was cut by 5 bases, the J end by 0 bases, with 8 bases between. The germline V gene has CDR1 MNHEY and CDR2 SVGAGI. This chain's CDR3 is CASSRDTSYEQYF. The CDR3 DNA sequence: TGTGCCAGCAGTCGGGACACCTCCTACGAGCAGTACTTC.

The V gene is TRBV21-1, the J gene TRBJ2-7; the table calls TRBD2, which could not be checked here. TRBV21-1 is a pseudogene segment. The length of the CDR3 is 13 residues. The CDR3 DNA is TGTGCCAGCAGCAAATTTCTCGGTTGGGAGCAGTACTTC. Translating it yields CASSKFLGWEQYF.

CDR3 sequence reads: CASSFWAGALYEQYF. The CDR3 DNA follows: TGTGCCAGCAGTTTTTGGGCAGGGGCCCTATACGAGCAGTACTTC. The chain joins TRBV27 to TRBJ2-7; D is possibly TRBD1 (6 bases). Between the trimmed V and J ends, which lost 3 bases and 4 bases, there was a span of 16 bases. CDR1 MNHEY and CDR2 SMNVEV come from the germline V gene (reference sequence). CDR3 length: 15 amino acids.

The chain recombines TRBV28 with TRBJ2-7; D not resolved. CDR1 and CDR2 from the germline V gene are MDHEN and SYDVKM. This CDR3 is built from 14 residues. The V gene lost 3 bases and the J gene lost 4 bases, with 13 bases spanning the gap. The CDR3 here is CASSFWDSPYEQYF. The CDR3 DNA reads as TGTGCCAGCAGTTTTTGGGATAGTCCTTACGAGCAGTACTTC. Complete variable domain (other parts from reference TRBV28 and TRBJ2-7): DVKVTQSSRYLVKRTGEKVFLECVQDMDHENMFWYRQDPGLGLRLIYFSYDVKMKEKGDIPEGYSVSREKKERFSLILESASTNQTSMYLCASSFWDSPYEQYFGPGTRLTVT.

In DNA, the CDR3 is TGTGCCAGCAGCCAAACGGGGGGTGGCTACACCTTC. Translation: CASSQTGGGYTF. V is TRBV3-1 (or the pseudogene TRBV3-2) and J is TRBJ1-2; D is perhaps TRBD1 (5 bases). The CDR3 sequence is 12 residues long. Germline V CDR1 and CDR2: LGHDT, YNNKEL (reference sequence). V lost 2 bases and J 7 bases, leaving 8 bases between the germline ends.